The clone carrying this T cell receptor (beta chain) was recorded only once. V lost 4 bases, J lost 1 base, and 6 bases stayed unmatched. CDR1 and CDR2 (germline): SGHRS, YFSETQ. The CDR3 extends over 15 amino acids. The authors' processing: From reference gene primer amplification, estimates of nucleated cell counts were derived. The repertoire was sequenced with immunoSEQ multiplex PCR; TCRdb's copy has only in-frame clones and lacks some. The DNA gave D and trimming, while V, J and clone size come from that table. There are about 220,000 clones in the sample; roughly four fifths occur only once, and roughly 5.5% lies in the top ten. The sample originates from a study of blood T cell repertoires in COVID-19. The wider study: Specimens from acute and convalescent COVID-19 originated in the United States, Italy and Spain. Sample material is recorded as cDNA or gDNA derived from T cells, B-cell-depleted T cells, or PBMCs.

Seattle-derived patients entered the study during active infection and were followed longitudinally. The receptor's source is a woman in her sixties or seventies with COVID-19, enrolled during active disease. The sample was peripheral blood. V and J are TRBV5-1 and TRBJ1-1; 8 positions agree with TRBD1. CDR3: CASSRDRSKNTEAFF. The CDR3 region has the DNA TGCGCCAGCAGCAGGGACAGGTCCAAGAACACTGAAGCTTTCTTT.